The 18 T cell receptor beta chains below come from one sample, sequenced in a study of blood T cell repertoires in COVID-19. Generated by immunoSEQ multiplex PCR, the TCRdb table keeps only in-frame clones and is missing some. Of over 40,000 clones listed, roughly 88% are singletons. The sequenced material came from peripheral blood. Receptors originate from a man of 80 years or more with acute or convalescent COVID-19.

The rearrangement joins TRBV27 to TRBJ1-2, with D maybe TRBD1 (6 bases). V was cut by 2 bases and J by 4 bases, with 20 bases left in between. In germline, CDR1 is MNHEY, CDR2 SMNVEV (reference sequence). This CDR3 region has 17 residues. CDR3 coding DNA: TGTGCCAGCAGTTTACGGACACTACAGGGTGGTCCCTATGGCTACACCTTC. Amino acid sequence: CASSLRTLQGGPYGYTF.

The chain links TRBV7-2 to TRBJ2-3; D is perhaps TRBD1 (6 bases). V was cut by 1 base and J by 2 bases, with 13 bases left in between. Germline CDR1 and CDR2: SGHTA and FQGNSA. CDR3 size: 16 residues. In nucleotides, the CDR3 is TGTGCCAGCAGCTTAGATTCCAGGGGCAACACAGATACGCAGTATTTT. It specifies CASSLDSRGNTDTQYF.

This chain uses TRBV18 with TRBJ2-7, with 7 bases identical to TRBD2. V lost 6 bases and J lost 3; bases outside the gene matches: 8. The germline CDR1 and CDR2 sequences are KGHSH and LQKENI. The CDR3 is 14 amino acids. The CDR3 protein is CASSRGDVGYEQYF. The CDR3 nucleotides read TGTGCCAGCTCCCGGGGGGACGTAGGCTACGAGCAGTACTTC.

The CDR3 protein is CASVLGGLSSYNEQFF. Here the CDR3 DNA reads TGTGCCAGCGTTCTGGGGGGGCTTAGCTCCTACAATGAGCAGTTCTTC. The V and J genes are TRBV7-2 and TRBJ2-1, with D possibly being TRBD2 (7 bases). V was cut by 8 bases and J by 0 bases, with 17 bases left in between. Germline lookup yields CDR1 SGHTA and CDR2 FQGNSA. The CDR3 loop spans 16 amino acids.

In the case of this clone: An end of the junction differs from the germline gene, which may be a read error. V usage is TRBV7-7 and J usage is TRBJ1-3, with a possible D match to TRBD1 (5 bases). This CDR3 is 13 amino acids long. Germline V CDR1 and CDR2: SSHAT, FNYEAQ (reference sequence). The CDR3 is CASSLDRGNTIYF. CDR3 DNA sequence: TGTGCTAGCAGCTTAGACAGAGGAAACACCATATATTTT.

The chain joins TRBV3-1 (or the pseudogene TRBV3-2) to TRBJ1-1; 7 nucleotides agree with TRBD1. CDR1 and CDR2 from the germline V gene are LGHDT and YNNKEL (reference sequence). CDR3 length equals 14 residues. V dropped 5 bases and J dropped 2; count of bases not matched to a gene: 5. The CDR3 reads CASSSQGGNTEAFF. The CDR3 nucleotides are TGTGCCAGCAGCTCCCAGGGGGGCAACACTGAAGCTTTCTTT.

CDR3 loop: CSVDPGGVDTQYF. The CDR3 nucleotides are TGCAGCGTTGACCCCGGAGGGGTAGATACGCAGTATTTT. The chain joins TRBV29-1 to TRBJ2-3, with D perhaps matching TRBD2 (6 bases). Trimming took 3 bases from V and 5 from J, leaving 12 bases between them. CDR1 is SQVTM and CDR2 is ANQGSEA in the germline V gene. The CDR3 spans 13 residues.

The chain is built from TRBV14 and TRBJ2-7, with a possible D match to TRBD1 (5 bases). V dropped 4 bases and J dropped 0 bases, with 7 bases sitting between them. Per the germline V gene, CDR1 is SGHDN and CDR2 is FVKESK. CDR3 length: 13 amino acids. CDR3: CASSPDSSYEQYF. DNA for the CDR3: TGTGCCAGCAGCCCCGACAGCTCCTACGAGCAGTACTTC.

The chain has TRBV6-4 and TRBJ2-1, with 13 positions matching TRBD2. The CDR3 consists of 17 residues. Per the germline V gene, CDR1 is MRHNA and CDR2 is SNTAGT. V was pared by 4 bases and J by 5 bases, with 8 bases of the junction left unmatched. For the CDR3, the DNA is TGTGCCAGCAGTGCGACTAGCGGGGGGCCTCCCCACAATGAGCAGTTCTTC. Translation gives CASSATSGGPPHNEQFF.

This chain joins TRBV6-5 and TRBJ1-6; 7 bases agree with TRBD1. Trimming removed 8 bases from V and 7 bases from J; junction bases left unmatched: 8. Germline assignment: CDR1 MNHEY and CDR2 SVGAGI. The CDR3 consists of 14 residues. This chain's CDR3 is CASWDRRANSPLHF. The DNA of the CDR3 is TGTGCCAGCTGGGACAGAAGGGCCAATTCACCCCTCCACTTT.

The J gene is TRBJ2-7, the V gene TRBV3-1 (or the pseudogene TRBV3-2); 7 bases are shared with TRBD2. Unmatched junction bases numbered 7, after V lost 2 bases and J lost 3 bases. Germline assignment: CDR1 LGHDT and CDR2 YNNKEL (reference sequence). CDR3 length: 15 residues. CDR3 sequence: CASSQSGGKIYEQYF. CDR3 nucleotide sequence: TGTGCCAGCAGCCAATCGGGGGGAAAGATCTACGAGCAGTACTTC.

The chain couples TRBV7-8 to TRBJ2-5, with 8 bases lining up with TRBD1. V dropped 5 bases and J dropped 4; count of bases not matched to a gene: 6. The CDR3 totals 14 residues. Germline V gene sequence: CDR1 SGHVS, CDR2 FQNEAQ. CDR3 DNA: TGTGCCAGCAGCCTTAGGGACAGGTTAGAGACCCAGTACTTC. Translating gives CASSLRDRLETQYF.

The rearrangement links TRBV3-1 (or the pseudogene TRBV3-2) to TRBJ1-1; 10 nucleotides line up with TRBD1. Trimming removed 4 bases from V and 10 bases from J; junction bases left unmatched: 12. CDR3 length: 15 amino acids. Germline V gene data show CDR1 as LGHDT and CDR2 as YNNKEL (reference sequence). In DNA, the CDR3 is TGTGCCAGCAGCCCCATCGTAGGACAGGGGGGGAGAGCTTTCTTT. Its translation is CASSPIVGQGGRAFF.

The CDR3 nucleotides are TGTGCCAGCAGCTTAGTTTCGTTCAATGAGCAGTTCTTC. It specifies CASSLVSFNEQFF. This chain uses TRBV7-2 with TRBJ2-1; D remains unclear. The CDR3 has 13 amino acids. From germline, CDR1 is SGHTA and CDR2 FQGNSA. Trimming shortened V by 1 base and J by 6 bases, and 7 bases separated the two germline ends.

V gene TRBV2 combines with J gene TRBJ1-3; tentative D call: TRBD1 (5 bases). This CDR3 spans 14 amino acids. CDR1 is SNHLY, CDR2 FYNNEI, per germline. V lost 8 bases and J 2 bases, leaving 13 bases between the germline ends. CDR3: CASGRRGTGNTIYF. The CDR3 DNA is TGTGCCAGCGGGAGGAGGGGAACTGGAAACACCATATATTTT.

CDR3 DNA sequence: TGTGCCAGCAGTCCTTTGGACAAAACTAACTATGGCTACACCTTC. Its protein product is CASSPLDKTNYGYTF. This chain links TRBV6-5 with TRBJ1-2, with a possible D match to TRBD1 (5 bases). CDR3 length equals 15 residues. V lost 5 bases to trimming and J lost 0 bases, with 13 bases between them. The germline V gene encodes CDR1 MNHEY and CDR2 SVGAGI.

This chain joins TRBV5-5 and TRBJ2-3; possible D gene TRBD1, 5 bases. Trimming removed 1 base at V and 0 bases at J, with 18 bases between. The CDR3 runs 18 residues. Germline CDR1 reads SGHKS; CDR2 reads YYEKEE (reference sequence). The CDR3 sequence: CASSLPARTSTSTDTQYF. The DNA for the CDR3 is TGTGCCAGCAGCTTGCCCGCTAGGACATCTACTAGCACAGATACGCAGTATTTT.

V usage is TRBV18 and J usage is TRBJ2-3, with TRBD2 matching 14 bases. The germline V gene encodes CDR1 KGHSH and CDR2 LQKENI. Losses at the gene ends were 3 bases for V and 7 bases for J; bases not matched to a gene: 9. The CDR3 extends over 17 amino acids. This chain's CDR3 is CASSPAQTSGGANTQYF. In DNA, the CDR3 is TGTGCCAGCTCACCCGCTCAGACTAGCGGGGGGGCAAATACGCAGTATTTT.